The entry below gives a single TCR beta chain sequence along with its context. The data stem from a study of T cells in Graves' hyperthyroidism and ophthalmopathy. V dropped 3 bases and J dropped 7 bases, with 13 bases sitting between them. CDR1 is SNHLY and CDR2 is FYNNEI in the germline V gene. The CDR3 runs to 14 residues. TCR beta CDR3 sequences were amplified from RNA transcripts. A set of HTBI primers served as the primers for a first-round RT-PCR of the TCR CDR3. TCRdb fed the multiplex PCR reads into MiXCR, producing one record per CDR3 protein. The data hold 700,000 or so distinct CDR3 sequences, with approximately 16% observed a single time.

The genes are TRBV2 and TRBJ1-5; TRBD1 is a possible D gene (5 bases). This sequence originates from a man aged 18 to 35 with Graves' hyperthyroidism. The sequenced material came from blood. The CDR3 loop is CASSDGDGGQPQHF. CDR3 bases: TGTGCCAGCAGTGATGGAGACGGGGGGCAGCCCCAGCATTTT.